This TCR beta chain comes out of a study of CD8+CD57+ T cells in acquired aplastic anemia. Looking at the study overall: Each DNA sample taken from sorted CD4+ and CD8+ cells came to 3 to 3.5 ug on average.

The use of genomic DNA as template underpinned the TCR beta VDJ and CDR3 profiling. TCRdb redid the calling of the reads with MiXCR, one entry per CDR3 protein. The table has about 240,000 distinct CDR3 sequences, around 43% seen once; the top ten hold over 7.5%. Sequencing involved patients with CD8+CD57+ cell expansion previously shown by flow cytometry. This clonotype was detected once. This CDR3 has 13 residues. The V end lost 3 bases, the J end lost 6 bases, and 15 bases lay between the germline ends. Germline values: CDR1 SQVTM, CDR2 ANQGSEA. The TCR sequence derives from a human donor with aplastic anemia. The V gene is TRBV29-1, the J gene TRBJ2-7; tentatively, D is TRBD2 (6 bases). Material: sorted CD4+, CD8+, or CD8+CD57+ T cells (not recorded which) from PBMCs. The CDR3 DNA is TGCAGCGTTGAGCGGGGTAACGACCTCGAGCAGTACTTC. Its protein is CSVERGNDLEQYF.